This entry lists 30 T cell receptor beta chains sequenced from one sample in a study of CD4 T cells in relation to SARS-CoV-2 and coronaviruses. Measured with immunoSEQ multiplex PCR; TCRdb has only the in-frame clones, and not every one. This table has tens of thousands of clones, about 81% appearing once. No antigen is known for these receptors. The unexposed donors gave CD4+ T cells in about 2011-2018, prior to COVID-19. CD4+ T cells were isolated from the cells after 10 days of culture. Sequencing was carried out using CD4+ T cells from PBMCs, cultured in vitro. Receptors originate from a human donor in good health.

The V call is TRBV7-8, the J call TRBJ1-5; 10 nucleotides line up with TRBD1. This CDR3 is 16 amino acids long. With 0 bases clipped from V and 5 bases from J, the junction kept 4 bases outside the gene matches. Germline values: CDR1 SGHVS, CDR2 FQNEAQ. CDR3 sequence reads: CASSLARTGGHQPQHF. The CDR3 bases are TGTGCCAGCAGCTTAGCGAGGACAGGGGGTCATCAGCCCCAGCATTTT.

This chain connects TRBV9 to TRBJ1-4; the D is unclear. The germline V gene encodes CDR1 SGDLS and CDR2 YYNGEE. The CDR3 has 13 residues. Trimming shortened V by 4 bases and J by 10 bases, and 14 bases separated the two germline ends. CDR3 amino acids: CASSSDDLGKLFF. The DNA for the CDR3 is TGTGCCAGCAGCTCCGACGACCTCGGAAAACTGTTTTTT.

In this sample, this clone turned up a few times. The gene calls are TRBV27 and TRBJ2-2; D gene ambiguous. V dropped 1 base and J dropped 1 base, with 4 bases sitting between them. CDR1 and CDR2 (germline): MNHEY, SMNVEV (reference sequence). The CDR3 has 14 residues. CDR3 amino acids: CASSLYMNTGELFF. The CDR3 coding sequence is TGTGCCAGCAGTTTATACATGAACACCGGGGAGCTGTTTTTT.

The chain is built from TRBV5-1 and TRBJ1-4; TRBD1 matches at 8 bases. The germline gives CDR1 SGHRS, CDR2 YFSETQ. After removal of 4 bases from V and 6 bases from J, the junction contained 11 bases not matched to a gene. This CDR3 spans 16 amino acids. The CDR3 DNA follows: TGCGCCAGCAGCCGGACAGGGATCGGGTGGGATGAAAAACTGTTTTTT. It encodes CASSRTGIGWDEKLFF.

Comments on this clone: The CDR3 does not end in the conserved phenylalanine or tryptophan, so this is likely a read error. Because the CDR3's place on the DNA is in doubt, the DNA is left out and the CDR3 is given as listed by TCRdb. V gene TRBV25-1 combines with J gene TRBJ2-7; the table calls TRBD1, which could not be checked here. Termini included, the CDR3 measures 8 amino acids. The germline gives CDR1 MGHDK, CDR2 SYGVNS. The CDR3: CASSDRTL.

CDR3 nucleotides: TGTGCCAGCAATACCTCCCCGGGGGGGGGCACAGATACGCAGTATTTT. Translating gives CASNTSPGGGTDTQYF. The chain recombines TRBV28 with TRBJ2-3; TRBD2 agrees at 8 bases. The CDR3 totals 16 residues. V shed 7 bases and J 1 base; nucleotides not matched to a gene: 10. Germline V CDR1 and CDR2: MDHEN, SYDVKM.

This clone was seen a handful of times. This chain uses TRBV18 with TRBJ2-2, with 8 bases that match TRBD2. Germline values: CDR1 KGHSH, CDR2 LQKENI. The CDR3 has 16 residues. With V trimmed by 3 bases and J by 1 base, 4 bases remained unmatched. The DNA of the CDR3 is TGTGCCAGCTCACCCCGGAGCGGGGGGAACACCGGGGAGCTGTTTTTT. It specifies CASSPRSGGNTGELFF. The entire variable domain, with the rest obtained from reference TRBV18 and TRBJ2-2, is as follows: NAGVMQNPRHLVRRRGQEARLRCSPMKGHSHVYWYRQLPEEGLKFMVYLQKENIIDESGMPKERFSAEFPKEGPSILRIQQVVRGDSAAYFCASSPRSGGNTGELFFGEGSRLTVL.

This clone was seen once. The chain recombines TRBV7-2 with TRBJ2-7; TRBD1 agrees at 7 bases. Germline lookup yields CDR1 SGHTA and CDR2 FQGNSA. CDR3 length equals 15 residues. V trimming: 4 bases; J trimming: 3 bases; junction bases outside the gene matches: 9. CDR3 region: CASSYKTGSNYEQYF. The CDR3 bases are TGTGCCAGCAGCTATAAGACAGGGTCGAACTACGAGCAGTACTTC.

This chain joins TRBV19 and TRBJ1-2, with 7 bases lining up with TRBD1. The CDR3 runs to 16 residues. V was clipped by 5 bases and J by 8 bases; unmatched bases: 17. From germline, CDR1 is LNHDA and CDR2 SQIVND (reference sequence). The CDR3: CASSDRAEITAVGYTF. CDR3 DNA sequence: TGTGCCAGTAGTGACAGGGCAGAGATCACGGCCGTGGGCTACACCTTC.

A single count supports this clone. This sequence joins TRBV5-1 and TRBJ1-2; TRBD1 agrees at 8 bases. CDR3 length: 13 amino acids. The J segment lost 4 bases and the V segment lost 2 bases, leaving 1 base of the junction unmatched. Germline V lookup: CDR1 SGHRS, CDR2 YFSETQ. For the CDR3, the DNA is TGCGCCAGCAGCTTAGACAGGGGCTATGGCTACACCTTC. It translates to CASSLDRGYGYTF.

In DNA form, the CDR3 reads TGCGCCAGCAGCTTGACAGGGTCAACAGATACGCAGTATTTT. It codes for CASSLTGSTDTQYF. This chain connects TRBV5-1 to TRBJ2-3; tentative D call: TRBD1 (6 bases). Germline CDR1 is SGHRS and CDR2 is YFSETQ. Trimming left V 1 base short and J 3 bases short, with 9 bases between. This CDR3 comprises 14 residues.

This clone was observed a handful of times. DNA for the CDR3: TGTGCCAGCAGCTTCCGCTCCTACGAGCAGTACTTC. As protein: CASSFRSYEQYF. This chain connects TRBV7-9 to TRBJ2-7; D remains ambiguous. The CDR3 contains 12 residues. V shed 3 bases and J shed 0 bases, with 3 bases lying between them. Germline CDR1 SEHNR, CDR2 FQNEAQ (reference sequence).

V gene TRBV9 combines with J gene TRBJ2-6; D remains ambiguous. CDR1 is SGDLS, CDR2 YYNGEE, per germline. The CDR3 consists of 16 residues. Trimming took off 3 bases at V and 0 bases at J, with 10 bases between the two ends. Here the CDR3 reads CASSANDDSGANVLTF. DNA of the CDR3: TGTGCCAGCAGCGCCAACGATGACTCTGGGGCCAACGTCCTGACTTTC. The entire variable domain, with the rest obtained from reference TRBV9 and TRBJ2-6, is as follows: DSGVTQTPKHLITATGQRVTLRCSPRSGDLSVYWYQQSLDQGLQFLIQYYNGEERAKGNILERFSAQQFPDLHSELNLSSLELGDSALYFCASSANDDSGANVLTFGAGSRLTVL.

The chain has TRBV6-2 or TRBV6-3 and TRBJ2-3, with no clear D. The length of the CDR3 is 12 residues. Germline CDR1 and CDR2: MNHEY and SVGEGT. V lost 0 bases to trimming and J lost 8 bases, with 6 bases between them. The DNA for the CDR3 is TGTGCCAGCAGTTACTCCTCTGGTACGCAGTATTTT. It translates to CASSYSSGTQYF.

The rearrangement links TRBV5-8 to TRBJ1-5, with D possibly matching TRBD1 (5 bases). The V end was cut by 2 bases, the J end by 1 base, with 16 bases between. CDR3 length: 17 amino acids. Per germline, CDR1 SGHTS and CDR2 YDEGEE. The CDR3 coding sequence is TGTGCCAGCAGCTTTCAACGCGGGACTGAGAGCAATCAGCCCCAGCATTTT. It encodes CASSFQRGTESNQPQHF.

CDR3: CASSQDLPQGNYGYTF. In DNA form, the CDR3 reads TGCGCCAGCAGCCAAGATCTTCCCCAGGGTAACTATGGCTACACCTTC. The V gene is TRBV4-3, the J gene TRBJ1-2; D possibly corresponds to TRBD1 (5 bases). The CDR3 consists of 16 residues. Germline V gene sequence: CDR1 LGHNA, CDR2 YSLEER. Trimming shortened V by 0 bases and J by 1 base, and 12 bases separated the two germline ends.

This chain joins TRBV6-4 and TRBJ1-2; the match to TRBD1 covers 7 bases. Germline V gene data show CDR1 as MRHNA and CDR2 as SNTAGT. The CDR3 has 13 amino acids. J gave up 7 bases and V 8 bases, and 10 bases lay outside the gene matches. CDR3 DNA sequence: TGTGCCAGCTCCTCCGAGGGGGCGGGTGGCTACACCTTC. Its protein is CASSSEGAGGYTF.

The DNA of the CDR3 is TGTGCCAGCAGCTTAGGGGGCACCGGGACAGGGGCATTGAGTGAGCAGTTCTTC. Protein: CASSLGGTGTGALSEQFF. The chain joins TRBV7-2 to TRBJ2-1, with TRBD1 identical over 10 bases. Germline CDR1 and CDR2: SGHTA and FQGNSA. Trimming took 1 base from V and 9 from J; bases not matched to a gene: 15. This CDR3 region has 18 residues.

The chain couples TRBV4-1 to TRBJ1-5; D is undetermined. CDR1 is MGHRA, CDR2 YSYEKL, per germline. The CDR3 length is 20 residues. Trimming took off 3 bases at V and 0 bases at J, with 24 bases between the two ends. This CDR3 is CASSQIRFWNPLYSNQPQHF. The CDR3 DNA reads as TGCGCCAGCAGCCAGATTCGGTTCTGGAATCCACTTTATAGCAATCAGCCCCAGCATTTT.

For the CDR3, the DNA is TGTGCCTGGAGACTAGCGGGTGGGGAGACCCAGTACTTC. Translation: CAWRLAGGETQYF. The chain uses TRBV30 and TRBJ2-5; 9 bases are shared with TRBD2. CDR3 length: 13 amino acids. Unmatched junction bases numbered 4, after V lost 3 bases and J lost 5 bases. Looked up from germline, CDR1 is GTSNPN and CDR2 is SVGIG (reference sequence).

The sample holds a few counts of this clone. V is TRBV2 and J is TRBJ1-6; 9 bases match TRBD1. Germline CDR1 reads SNHLY; CDR2 reads FYNNEI. V lost 6 bases, J lost 5 bases, and 11 bases stayed unmatched. CDR3 length: 17 residues. For the CDR3, the DNA is TGTGCCAGCAGAGGCGGGGACAGGGTTTGGAATAATTCACCCCTCCACTTT. Residues: CASRGGDRVWNNSPLHF.

The gene calls are TRBV7-9 and TRBJ1-4; possible D gene TRBD1, 6 bases. CDR1 is SEHNR and CDR2 is FQNEAQ in the germline V gene (reference sequence). V was trimmed by 5 bases and J by 2 bases, leaving 12 bases between them. The CDR3 runs 15 residues. DNA of the CDR3: TGTGCCAGCAGCCGGCCGGGGGGCACTAATGAAAAACTGTTTTTT. It translates to CASSRPGGTNEKLFF.

The chain's CDR3 is CASSPQDGGANVLTF. In DNA form, the CDR3 reads TGTGCCAGCTCACCCCAGGACGGAGGGGCCAACGTCCTGACTTTC. The chain employs TRBV18 and TRBJ2-6, with D uncertain. Germline assignment: CDR1 KGHSH and CDR2 LQKENI. The CDR3 has 15 residues. With 3 bases removed from V and 4 bases from J, the gap between germline ends came to 10 bases.

CDR3 bases: TGTGCCAGCAGCTTAGAAAATTTAGGGGGAGAGACCCAGTACTTC. It translates to CASSLENLGGETQYF. The rearrangement uses TRBV7-9 and TRBJ2-5; tentatively, D is TRBD1 (6 bases). Trimming cost V 1 base and J 4 bases, with 13 bases left between them. CDR3 length: 15 amino acids. In germline, CDR1 is SEHNR, CDR2 FQNEAQ (reference sequence).

This chain links TRBV7-2 with TRBJ1-1, with D unclear. The CDR3 has 12 residues. Germline CDR1 SGHTA, CDR2 FQGNSA. Trimming shortened V by 7 bases and J by 3 bases, and 9 bases separated the two germline ends. CDR3 protein: CASTPLDTEAFF. CDR3 DNA sequence: TGTGCCAGCACCCCCCTAGACACTGAAGCTTTCTTT.

The CDR3 coding sequence is TGTGCCAGCAGTTACTCCCTAGCGGGACCCTCCTACGAGCAGTACTTC. It yields the protein CASSYSLAGPSYEQYF. The chain uses TRBV6-5 and TRBJ2-7; 9 nucleotides agree with TRBD2. The V segment lost 0 bases and the J segment 0 bases; nucleotides outside the gene matches: 3. Germline V CDR1 and CDR2: MNHEY, SVGAGI. The CDR3 length is 16 residues.

In its sample, this clone was seen a few times. The genes are TRBV19 and TRBJ2-6; 10 bases agree with TRBD1. J lost 4 bases, V lost 5 bases, and 11 bases had no gene match. This CDR3 has 18 amino acids. Germline CDR1 is LNHDA and CDR2 is SQIVND (reference sequence). CDR3 region: CASSPLPGTGAGANVLTF. CDR3 DNA sequence: TGTGCCAGTAGTCCACTACCCGGGACAGGGGCAGGGGCCAACGTCCTGACTTTC.

The chain links TRBV4-1 to TRBJ1-3; TRBD1 is a possible D gene (6 bases). From germline, CDR1 is MGHRA and CDR2 YSYEKL. This CDR3 spans 15 amino acids. V lost 0 bases, J lost 8 bases, and 14 bases lay in between. The CDR3 bases are TGCGCCAGCAGCCAAGATCTGGGGAGGACAGACACCATATATTTT. Its protein product is CASSQDLGRTDTIYF.

The CDR3 DNA sequence: TGTGCCTGGAGGTCCTGGCGGGGCAGGACTGAAGCTTTCTTT. It specifies CAWRSWRGRTEAFF. V usage is TRBV30 and J usage is TRBJ1-1; the D gene is possibly TRBD1 (5 bases). V was pared by 3 bases and J by 5 bases, with 16 bases between. The CDR3 has 14 amino acids. From germline, CDR1 is GTSNPN and CDR2 SVGIG (reference sequence).

V and J are TRBV29-1 and TRBJ1-3; D might be TRBD1 (5 bases). Trimming shortened V by 0 bases and J by 4 bases, and 10 bases separated the two germline ends. CDR1 SQVTM and CDR2 ANQGSEA come from the germline V gene. CDR3 length equals 14 residues. The CDR3 sequence is CSVEDPGLGNTIYF. CDR3 nucleotide sequence: TGCAGCGTTGAAGATCCAGGGTTGGGAAACACCATATATTTT.